The sample holds one count of the clone carrying this T cell receptor (beta chain). The antigen is unknown. This entry is derived from a study of monozygotic twins with cystic fibrosis. V gave up 7 bases and J gave up 2 bases; unmatched junction bases: 6. This CDR3 contains 14 residues. CDR1 is ENHRY, CDR2 SYGVKD, per germline. Assay: immunoSEQ multiplex PCR; the TCRdb copy retains only in-frame clones and omits some. The sample lists about 24,000 clones; approximately 89% were seen once. Findings and caveats of the study: Unrelated CF individuals shared fewer identical clonotypes than monozygotic CF twins. In this small cohort, shared CDR3 numbers showed no association with age, concordance or disease severity.

Sequenced input: blood. This clonotype was obtained from a girl aged 2-15 years with cystic fibrosis. The chain employs TRBV10-3 and TRBJ1-1; 8 positions match TRBD1. CDR3 loop: CAIKDREGNTEAFF. CDR3 in DNA: TGTGCCATCAAGGACAGGGAAGGCAACACTGAAGCTTTCTTT.